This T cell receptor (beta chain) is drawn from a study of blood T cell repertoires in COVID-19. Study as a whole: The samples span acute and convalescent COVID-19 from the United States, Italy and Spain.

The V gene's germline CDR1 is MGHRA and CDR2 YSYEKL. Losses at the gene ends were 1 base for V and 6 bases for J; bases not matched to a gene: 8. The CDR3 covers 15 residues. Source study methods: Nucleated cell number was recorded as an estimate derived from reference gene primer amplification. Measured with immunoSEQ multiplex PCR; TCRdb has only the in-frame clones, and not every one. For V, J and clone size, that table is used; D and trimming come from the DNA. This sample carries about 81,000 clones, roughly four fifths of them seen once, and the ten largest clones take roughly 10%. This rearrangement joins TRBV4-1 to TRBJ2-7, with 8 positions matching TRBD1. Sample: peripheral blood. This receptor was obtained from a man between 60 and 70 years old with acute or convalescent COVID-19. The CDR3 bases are TGCGCCAGCAGCCAAGTCCGGGACAGGTTCACCGAGCAGTACTTC. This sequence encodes CASSQVRDRFTEQYF.